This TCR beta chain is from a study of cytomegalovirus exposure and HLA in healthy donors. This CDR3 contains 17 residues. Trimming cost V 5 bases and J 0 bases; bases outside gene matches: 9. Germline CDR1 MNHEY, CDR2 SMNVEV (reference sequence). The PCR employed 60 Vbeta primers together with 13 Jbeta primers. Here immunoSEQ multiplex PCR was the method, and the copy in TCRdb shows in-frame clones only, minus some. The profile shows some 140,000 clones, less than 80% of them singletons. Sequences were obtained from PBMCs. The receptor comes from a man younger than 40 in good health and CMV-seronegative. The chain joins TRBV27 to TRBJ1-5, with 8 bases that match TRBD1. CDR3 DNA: TGTGCCAGCAGTCCAGGACAGGGCTGGGATAGCAATCAGCCCCAGCATTTT. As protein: CASSPGQGWDSNQPQHF.